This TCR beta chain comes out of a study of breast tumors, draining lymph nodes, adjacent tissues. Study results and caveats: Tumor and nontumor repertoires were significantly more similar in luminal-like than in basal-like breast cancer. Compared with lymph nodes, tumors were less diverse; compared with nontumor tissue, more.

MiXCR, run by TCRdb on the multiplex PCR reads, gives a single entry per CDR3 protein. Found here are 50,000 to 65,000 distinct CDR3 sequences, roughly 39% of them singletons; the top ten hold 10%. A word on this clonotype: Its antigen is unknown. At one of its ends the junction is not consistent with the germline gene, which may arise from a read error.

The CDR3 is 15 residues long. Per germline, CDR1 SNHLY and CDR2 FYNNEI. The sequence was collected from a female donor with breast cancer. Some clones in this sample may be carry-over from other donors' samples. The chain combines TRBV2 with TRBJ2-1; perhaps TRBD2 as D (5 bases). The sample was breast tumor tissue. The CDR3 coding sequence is TGTGCCAGCCGAGATCCGGTGGACTCCCACAATGAGCAGTCCTTC. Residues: CASRDPVDSHNEQSF.